The present entry profiles one T cell receptor (beta chain) with its context. With random hexamers, reverse transcription was performed on about 0.5 to 1 ug of RNA. TCRdb reprocessed the immunoSEQ multiplex PCR reads with MiXCR, giving one entry per CDR3 protein. Here the sample spans some 180,000 distinct CDR3 sequences, over 75% being singletons. The data belong to a study of CD8 T cells in Susac syndrome. The CDR3 spans 15 residues. The V end was cut by 1 base, the J end by 6 bases, with 15 bases between. Germline-derived CDR1 and CDR2 are LGHNT and FRNRAP. This clonotype was sampled from a human donor with Susac syndrome. The specimen was CD4+ T cells from PBMCs. The chain combines TRBV12-5 with TRBJ1-2; D is uncertain. This chain's CDR3 is CASGLGGASPDGYTF. The CDR3 region has the DNA TGTGCTAGTGGTTTGGGAGGAGCGTCCCCGGATGGCTACACCTTC.